What follows are 28 T cell receptor beta chains derived from one specimen sequenced in a study of T cell responses to AZD1222 COVID-19 vaccine. Sequencing was performed with immunoSEQ multiplex PCR; in TCRdb, only in-frame clones are kept and a portion is missing. The data show about 120,000 clones, 85% to 95% seen once. This specimen consisted of peripheral blood, obtained on day 0 of AZD1222 vaccination. These TCRs come from an adult in good health.

V is TRBV10-3 and J is TRBJ2-2, with 10 positions matching TRBD2. V gave up 4 bases and J gave up 5 bases; unmatched junction bases: 13. The CDR3 spans 18 residues. Looked up from germline, CDR1 is ENHRY and CDR2 is SYGVKD. The chain's CDR3 is CAISVSSGSFGKTGELFF. For the CDR3, the DNA is TGTGCCATCAGTGTTTCTAGCGGGAGTTTCGGGAAAACCGGGGAGCTGTTTTTT.

V usage is TRBV6-5 and J usage is TRBJ2-5, with D possibly being TRBD1 or TRBD2 (6 bases each). This CDR3 is 13 amino acids long. V gave up 7 bases and J gave up 5 bases, with 14 bases separating them. CDR1 is MNHEY, CDR2 SVGAGI, per germline. CDR3 protein: CASTNGGQETQYF. The CDR3 region has the DNA TGTGCCAGCACCAATGGGGGGCAGGAGACCCAGTACTTC.

In its sample, this clone was seen once. The V call is TRBV14, the J call TRBJ2-1, with D unclear. Germline V lookup: CDR1 SGHDN, CDR2 FVKESK. V gave up 4 bases and J gave up 9 bases, with 10 bases separating them. The CDR3 is 12 residues long. CDR3 amino acids: CASSLGFSEQFF. The CDR3 nucleotides are TGTGCCAGCAGCCTGGGGTTCTCTGAGCAGTTCTTC.

The chain uses TRBV15 and TRBJ2-7, with D perhaps given as TRBD1 or TRBD2 (5 bases each). The germline V gene encodes CDR1 LNHNV and CDR2 YYDKDF (reference sequence). Trimming took off 3 bases at V and 2 bases at J, with 11 bases between the two ends. This CDR3 is built from 14 residues. The CDR3 DNA reads as TGTGCCACCAGCAGCAGGGACGGGGCCTACGAGCAGTACTTC. Translated: CATSSRDGAYEQYF.

The CDR3 DNA reads as TGTGCTAGTGGTTTGGTAAAGACGGATTTTTCCTCTGGCTACACCTTC. It specifies CASGLVKTDFSSGYTF. The chain joins TRBV12-5 to TRBJ1-2; D unresolved. This CDR3 spans 16 amino acids. Per the germline V gene, CDR1 is LGHNT and CDR2 is FRNRAP. V was cut by 0 bases and J by 7 bases, with 18 bases left in between.

This chain joins TRBV6-5 and TRBJ2-1; tentatively, D is TRBD1 or TRBD2 (5 bases each). V lost 6 bases to trimming and J lost 5 bases, with 14 bases between them. The CDR3 is 14 amino acids. Looked up from germline, CDR1 is MNHEY and CDR2 is SVGAGI. The CDR3 DNA reads TGTGCCAGCAGGGGGGTGCAGGAAGACAATGAGCAGTTCTTC. Its translation is CASRGVQEDNEQFF.

The chain carries TRBV11-2 and TRBJ1-4, with 11 positions matching TRBD1. Germline V gene data show CDR1 as SGHAT and CDR2 as FQNNGV. This CDR3 spans 15 amino acids. Unmatched junction bases numbered 7, after V lost 5 bases and J lost 8 bases. The CDR3 coding sequence is TGTGCCAGCAGCGACCGGGACAGGGGGAACGAAAAACTGTTTTTT. Translation gives CASSDRDRGNEKLFF.

The chain combines TRBV10-1 with TRBJ1-6; 10 positions match TRBD1. Germline V CDR1 and CDR2: WNHNN, SYGVQD (reference sequence). Losses at the gene ends were 10 bases for V and 1 base for J; bases not matched to a gene: 10. The CDR3 runs to 17 residues. Here the CDR3 reads CATRGTGEESYNSPLHF. CDR3 coding DNA: TGCGCCACCCGCGGGACAGGGGAAGAATCCTATAATTCACCCCTCCACTTT.

V and J are TRBV7-9 and TRBJ2-1; 15 bases line up with TRBD2. The ends lost 1 base at V and 9 bases at J; junction bases unmatched: 7. From germline, CDR1 is SEHNR and CDR2 FQNEAQ (reference sequence). The CDR3 covers 17 residues. CDR3 sequence (DNA): TGTGCCAGCAGCTTAGAGGAGGGACTAGCGGGAGGCGGTGAGCAGTTCTTC. Translation gives CASSLEEGLAGGGEQFF.

The chain employs TRBV27 and TRBJ2-7; TRBD2 aligns across 8 bases. CDR3 size: 15 residues. The junction had 10 bases not matched to a gene; V was cut back by 6 bases and J by 3 bases. From germline, CDR1 is MNHEY and CDR2 SMNVEV (reference sequence). The CDR3 reads CASSPSGTRFYEQYF. CDR3 coding DNA: TGTGCCAGCAGCCCCTCCGGGACTAGGTTCTACGAGCAGTACTTC.

This clone was counted a few times. The chain combines TRBV6-5 with TRBJ1-2; the match to TRBD1 covers 9 bases. V shed 6 bases and J 4 bases; nucleotides not matched to a gene: 6. The CDR3 is 14 residues long. Germline loops: CDR1 MNHEY, CDR2 SVGAGI. Here the CDR3 DNA reads TGTGCCAGCAGCCGGGACAGGGACGCCTATGGCTACACCTTC. As protein: CASSRDRDAYGYTF.

In its sample, this clone was seen a few times. The V gene is TRBV5-6, the J gene TRBJ1-2, with unresolved D. Germline values: CDR1 SGHDT, CDR2 YYEEEE. Trimming shortened V by 3 bases and J by 4 bases, and 10 bases separated the two germline ends. The CDR3 spans 13 residues. The CDR3 sequence: CASSSDGVYGYTF. As DNA, the CDR3 is TGTGCCAGCAGCTCCGACGGGGTCTATGGCTACACCTTC.

The CDR3 sequence is CASSNRAGNTIYF. The CDR3, as DNA: TGTGCCAGTAGCAACAGGGCTGGAAACACCATATATTTT. The chain carries TRBV19 and TRBJ1-3, with TRBD1 as a possible D gene (6 bases). V was cut by 6 bases and J by 2 bases, with 8 bases left in between. Germline loops: CDR1 LNHDA, CDR2 SQIVND (reference sequence). The CDR3 loop spans 13 amino acids.

J is TRBJ1-3 and V is TRBV7-9; 7 nucleotides agree with TRBD1. The V gene end was trimmed by 5 bases and the J gene end by 4 bases; junction bases not matched to a gene: 17. CDR1 SEHNR and CDR2 FQNEAQ come from the germline V gene (reference sequence). CDR3 size: 18 residues. CDR3: CASSTRQGIPTKGNTIYF. The CDR3 DNA follows: TGTGCCAGCAGCACACGACAGGGAATCCCTACGAAGGGAAACACCATATATTTT.

The chain employs TRBV6-5 and TRBJ2-3, with a possible D match to TRBD2 (5 bases). The V end lost 2 bases, the J end lost 2 bases, and 14 bases lay between the germline ends. This CDR3 region has 16 residues. Germline-derived CDR1 and CDR2 are MNHEY and SVGAGI. The chain's CDR3 is CASSYRVIGVTDTQYF. The CDR3 DNA sequence: TGTGCCAGCAGTTACCGAGTCATCGGGGTCACAGATACGCAGTATTTT.

The chain carries TRBV9 and TRBJ2-3; 9 bases fit TRBD2. Trimming removed 1 base from V and 3 bases from J; junction bases left unmatched: 6. The CDR3 loop spans 16 amino acids. Germline CDR1 and CDR2: SGDLS and YYNGEE. The CDR3: CASSVRDSGSTDTQYF. CDR3 DNA sequence: TGTGCCAGCAGCGTAAGGGATAGCGGGAGTACAGATACGCAGTATTTT.

The V call is TRBV30, the J call TRBJ1-5; TRBD1 matches 7 bases. The germline gives CDR1 GTSNPN, CDR2 SVGIG (reference sequence). This CDR3 spans 19 amino acids. The V segment lost 4 bases and the J segment 0 bases; nucleotides outside the gene matches: 18. The CDR3 sequence is CAWTYVDRVRPNSNQPQHF. DNA for the CDR3: TGTGCCTGGACCTATGTTGACAGGGTCAGACCGAATAGCAATCAGCCCCAGCATTTT.

The chain uses TRBV5-4 and TRBJ2-1; 13 bases agree with TRBD2. The CDR3 has 16 residues. The V segment lost 0 bases and the J segment 6 bases; nucleotides outside the gene matches: 3. The germline V gene has CDR1 SGHNT and CDR2 YYREEE (reference sequence). For the CDR3, the DNA is TGTGCCAGCAGCTTGGGGGGACTAGCGGGACTCAATGAGCAGTTCTTC. It translates to CASSLGGLAGLNEQFF. The full variable domain, in which reference TRBV5-4 and TRBJ2-1 provide the parts outside the CDR3, is ETGVTQSPTHLIKTRGQQVTLRCSSQSGHNTVSWYQQALGQGPQFIFQYYREEENGRGNFPPRFSGLQFPNYSSELNVNALELDDSALYLCASSLGGLAGLNEQFFGPGTRLTVL.

This rearrangement joins TRBV29-1 to TRBJ1-5; TRBD1 might be the D (6 bases). Deletions cut 7 bases from V and 4 bases from J, with 11 bases between. The CDR3 covers 12 residues. Germline V gene data show CDR1 as SQVTM and CDR2 as ANQGSEA. The CDR3 nucleotides read TGCAGCGCCGGAGGGGGAAATCAGCCCCAGCATTTT. It translates to CSAGGGNQPQHF.

The chain recombines TRBV28 with TRBJ1-2; 12 positions agree with TRBD1. Germline V gene lookup returns CDR1 MDHEN and CDR2 SYDVKM. The J segment lost 2 bases and the V segment lost 3 bases, leaving 4 bases of the junction unmatched. CDR3 length equals 16 residues. CDR3 region: CASSFAGTGGNYGYTF. The DNA for the CDR3 is TGTGCCAGCAGTTTTGCCGGGACAGGGGGCAACTATGGCTACACCTTC.

This rearrangement joins TRBV7-3 to TRBJ1-6; tentative D call: TRBD1 (5 bases). Trimming cost V 1 base and J 9 bases, with 13 bases left between them. The CDR3 runs 15 residues. The germline CDR1 and CDR2 sequences are SGHTA and FQGTGA. CDR3 nucleotide sequence: TGTGCCAGCAGCTTAAACCCGGCCGGGGGTTCACCCCTCCACTTT. Translation gives CASSLNPAGGSPLHF.

The chain is built from TRBV25-1 and TRBJ1-1, with D perhaps TRBD1 (5 bases). CDR1 is MGHDK, CDR2 SYGVNS, per germline. V was shortened by 2 bases and J by 4 bases, with 17 bases between the two germline ends. This CDR3 is 16 amino acids long. CDR3 nucleotide sequence: TGTGCCAGCAGTGAACCCGGGACGTTATGGGGCACTGAAGCTTTCTTT. Amino acid sequence: CASSEPGTLWGTEAFF. Together with reference TRBV25-1 and TRBJ1-1, the CDR3 gives the full variable domain: EADIYQTPRYLVIGTGKKITLECSQTMGHDKMYWYQQDPGMELHLIHYSYGVNSTEKGDLSSESTVSRIRTEHFPLTLESARPSHTSQYLCASSEPGTLWGTEAFFGQGTRLTVV.

This chain uses TRBV28 with TRBJ2-1; D may correspond to TRBD1 or TRBD2 (5 bases each). The V end lost 8 bases, the J end lost 9 bases, and 11 bases lay between the germline ends. The germline V gene encodes CDR1 MDHEN and CDR2 SYDVKM. The CDR3 has 11 amino acids. The CDR3 region is CASGGRGEQFF. In nucleotides, the CDR3 is TGTGCCAGCGGGGGACGGGGTGAGCAGTTCTTC.

This chain uses TRBV28 with TRBJ1-4; maybe TRBD1 (5 bases). Germline CDR1 is MDHEN and CDR2 is SYDVKM. V gave up 5 bases and J gave up 0 bases, with 13 bases separating them. The CDR3 contains 16 residues. CDR3 DNA: TGTGCCAGCAGTCCGCCGACAGCCGCAACTAATGAAAAACTGTTTTTT. Translation gives CASSPPTAATNEKLFF.

The chain uses TRBV7-6 and TRBJ2-3; D may be TRBD2 (6 bases). The V end was cut by 5 bases, the J end by 1 base, with 13 bases between. Germline V CDR1 and CDR2: SGHVS, FNYEAQ. CDR3 length: 15 residues. This chain's CDR3 is CASSPWASGTDTQYF. In DNA form, the CDR3 reads TGTGCCAGCAGCCCGTGGGCTAGCGGCACAGATACGCAGTATTTT.

The chain is built from TRBV19 and TRBJ2-1; TRBD2 matches at 7 bases. CDR3 size: 16 residues. Trimming removed 1 base from V and 4 bases from J; junction bases left unmatched: 7. Germline V gene data show CDR1 as LNHDA and CDR2 as SQIVND (reference sequence). CDR3 sequence reads: CASSIAGSGQYNEQFF. CDR3 sequence (DNA): TGTGCCAGTAGTATAGCAGGTAGCGGGCAATACAATGAGCAGTTCTTC.

This rearrangement joins TRBV19 to TRBJ2-7; a possible D gene is TRBD1 (6 bases). Germline values: CDR1 LNHDA, CDR2 SQIVND (reference sequence). This CDR3 comprises 12 residues. The V end lost 5 bases, the J end lost 5 bases, and 10 bases lay between the germline ends. CDR3 amino acids: CASSDTGNEQYF. The CDR3 DNA follows: TGTGCCAGTAGTGATACAGGGAACGAGCAGTACTTC.

The chain has TRBV7-2 and TRBJ1-6; D perhaps matches TRBD1 (5 bases). V lost 6 bases to trimming and J lost 11 bases, with 17 bases between them. CDR3 length: 14 amino acids. CDR1 SGHTA and CDR2 FQGNSA come from the germline V gene. The CDR3 here is CASSARGTMAPLHF. The CDR3 nucleotides are TGTGCCAGCAGTGCGCGGGGGACGATGGCACCCCTCCACTTT.